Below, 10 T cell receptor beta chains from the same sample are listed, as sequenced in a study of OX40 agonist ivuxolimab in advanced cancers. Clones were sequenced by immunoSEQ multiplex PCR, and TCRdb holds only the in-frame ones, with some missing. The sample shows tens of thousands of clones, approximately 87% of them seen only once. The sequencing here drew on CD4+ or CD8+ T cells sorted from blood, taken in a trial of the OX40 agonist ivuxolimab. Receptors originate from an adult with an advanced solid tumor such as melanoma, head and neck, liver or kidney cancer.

CDR3: CASSVASRRGETQYF. As DNA, the CDR3 is TGTGCCAGCAGCGTAGCTTCTAGGCGGGGAGAGACCCAGTACTTC. This rearrangement joins TRBV9 to TRBJ2-5; D might be TRBD2 (6 bases). The CDR3 has 15 residues. Germline CDR1 and CDR2: SGDLS and YYNGEE. Deletions cut 0 bases from V and 4 bases from J, with 13 bases between.

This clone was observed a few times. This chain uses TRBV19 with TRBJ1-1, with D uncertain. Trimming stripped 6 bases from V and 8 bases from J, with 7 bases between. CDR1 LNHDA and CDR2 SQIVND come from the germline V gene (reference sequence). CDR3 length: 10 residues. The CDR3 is CASRGIEAFF. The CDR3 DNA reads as TGTGCCAGTAGAGGGATCGAAGCTTTCTTT.

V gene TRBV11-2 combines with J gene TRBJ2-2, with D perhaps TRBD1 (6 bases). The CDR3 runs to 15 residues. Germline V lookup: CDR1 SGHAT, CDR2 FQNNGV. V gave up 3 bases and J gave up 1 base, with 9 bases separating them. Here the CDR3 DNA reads TGTGCCAGCAGCTTGTTGGACAGGAACACCGGGGAGCTGTTTTTT. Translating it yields CASSLLDRNTGELFF.

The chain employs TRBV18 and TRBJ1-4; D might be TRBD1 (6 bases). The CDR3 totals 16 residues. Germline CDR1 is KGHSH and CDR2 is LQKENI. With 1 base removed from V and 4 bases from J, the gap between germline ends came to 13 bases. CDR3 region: CASSPLAQGSNEKLFF. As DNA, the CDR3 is TGTGCCAGCTCACCACTCGCACAGGGTAGTAATGAAAAACTGTTTTTT.

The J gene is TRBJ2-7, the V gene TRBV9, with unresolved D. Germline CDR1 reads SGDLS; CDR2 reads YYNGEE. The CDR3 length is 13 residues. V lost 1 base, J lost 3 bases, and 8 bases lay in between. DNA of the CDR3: TGTGCCAGCAGCGTATCCGAGCACTACGAGCAGTACTTC. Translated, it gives CASSVSEHYEQYF.

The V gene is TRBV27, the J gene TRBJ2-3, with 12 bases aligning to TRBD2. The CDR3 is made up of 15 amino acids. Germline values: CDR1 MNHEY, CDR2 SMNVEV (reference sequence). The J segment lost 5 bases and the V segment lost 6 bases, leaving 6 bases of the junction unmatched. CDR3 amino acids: CASRILAGGLDTQYF. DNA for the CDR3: TGTGCCAGCAGGATACTAGCGGGAGGACTAGATACGCAGTATTTT.

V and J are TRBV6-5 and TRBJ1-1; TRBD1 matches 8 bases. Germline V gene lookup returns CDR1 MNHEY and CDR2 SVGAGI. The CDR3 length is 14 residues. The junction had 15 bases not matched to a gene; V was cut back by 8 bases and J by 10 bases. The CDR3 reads CASHVDREVARAFF. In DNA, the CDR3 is TGTGCCAGCCATGTGGACAGGGAGGTTGCCAGAGCTTTCTTT.

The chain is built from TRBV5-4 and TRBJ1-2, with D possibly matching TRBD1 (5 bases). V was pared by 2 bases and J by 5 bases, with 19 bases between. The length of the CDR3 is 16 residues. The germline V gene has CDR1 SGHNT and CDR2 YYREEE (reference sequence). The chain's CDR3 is CASSLRGGTYLYGYTF. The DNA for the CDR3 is TGTGCCAGCAGCTTAAGGGGAGGGACTTACTTATATGGCTACACCTTC.

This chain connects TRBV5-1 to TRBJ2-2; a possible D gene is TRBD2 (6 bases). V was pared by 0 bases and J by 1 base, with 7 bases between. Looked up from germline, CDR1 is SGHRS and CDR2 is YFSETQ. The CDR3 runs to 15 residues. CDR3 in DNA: TGCGCCAGCAGCTTGGGTAGCGGGAACACCGGGGAGCTGTTTTTT. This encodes CASSLGSGNTGELFF.

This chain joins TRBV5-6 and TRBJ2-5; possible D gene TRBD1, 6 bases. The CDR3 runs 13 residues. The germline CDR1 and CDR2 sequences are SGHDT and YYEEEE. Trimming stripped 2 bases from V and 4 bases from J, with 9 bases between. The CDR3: CASSFEQGETQYF. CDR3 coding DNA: TGTGCCAGCAGCTTCGAACAGGGAGAGACCCAGTACTTC.